This T cell receptor (beta chain) was recovered during a study of T-cell reconstitution after alpha-beta-depleted transplantation in children. The table lists this clonotype with a few counts. Trimming took 5 bases from V and 5 from J, leaving 12 bases between them. Germline-derived CDR1 and CDR2 are SGHAT and FQNNGV. The CDR3 length is 13 residues. Preparation of the TCRbeta library involved a method that used unique molecular identifiers. TCRdb re-called the PCR reads with MiXCR, one entry per CDR3 protein. The sample includes roughly 500,000 distinct CDR3 sequences, roughly 33% of them seen just once.

This sequence was found in a human donor who donated a stem cell graft to a child with aplastic anemia. Material: PBMCs from the stem cell graft donor, obtained from the stem cell graft. The chain joins TRBV11-2 to TRBJ1-2, with D uncertain. In DNA form, the CDR3 reads TGTGCCAGCAGCCACGGCCTTTATTATGGCTACACCTTC. This sequence encodes CASSHGLYYGYTF.